These 31 T cell receptor beta chains came from one sample sequenced in a study of shared clonotypes between healthy human individuals. The assay was immunoSEQ multiplex PCR, and TCRdb's table has in-frame clones only and misses some. The repertoire includes roughly 1,500,000 clones, nearly 99% of them detected once, and roughly 0.4% sits in the top ten. The sample consisted of naive CD4+ T cells sorted from blood. Subset indicated: CD45RA+ positively selected. The source is a man under 40 in good health.

V and J are TRBV5-1 and TRBJ2-7; 12 bases are shared with TRBD2. Germline V gene data show CDR1 as SGHRS and CDR2 as YFSETQ. Germline trimming cut 4 bases from V and 6 bases from J; bases unmatched to any gene: 8. The CDR3 extends over 15 amino acids. CDR3 residues: CASSEFTSGRTEQYF. The CDR3 bases are TGCGCCAGCAGCGAGTTCACTAGCGGGAGGACCGAGCAGTACTTC.

This rearrangement joins TRBV5-1 to TRBJ1-4; D is uncertain. The V end lost 8 bases, the J end lost 8 bases, and 16 bases lay between the germline ends. This CDR3 is 13 amino acids long. The germline V gene encodes CDR1 SGHRS and CDR2 YFSETQ. CDR3 loop: CASKVRPGEKLFF. The CDR3 DNA is TGCGCCAGTAAGGTTCGCCCGGGGGAAAAACTGTTTTTT.

As DNA, the CDR3 is TGTGCCAGCAGCCCGAACCCCCAGGGTGAAGCTTTCTTT. This sequence encodes CASSPNPQGEAFF. The chain employs TRBV11-3 and TRBJ1-1, with a weak D call TRBD1 (5 bases). Germline CDR1 and CDR2: SGHNT and YENEEA. V dropped 5 bases and J dropped 7 bases, with 14 bases sitting between them. The CDR3 sequence is 13 residues long.

Remarks on this clone: The sample has other DNA sequences that encode this CDR3 too. The V and J genes are TRBV7-9 and TRBJ1-1; no reliable D call. The CDR3 contains 13 residues. Germline-derived CDR1 and CDR2 are SEHNR and FQNEAQ (reference sequence). The germline V and J ends were trimmed by 1 base and 1 base, with 4 bases remaining between them. CDR3 DNA sequence: TGTGCCAGCAGCTTAGGGGCGAACACTGAAGCTTTCTTT. Its protein product is CASSLGANTEAFF.

The J gene is TRBJ1-5, the V gene TRBV28; TRBD1 might be the D (6 bases). There are 15 residues in the CDR3. Germline V gives CDR1 MDHEN, CDR2 SYDVKM. V lost 1 base to trimming and J lost 6 bases, with 13 bases between them. CDR3 in amino acids: CASSLFGGPSQPQHF. The CDR3 DNA is TGTGCCAGCAGTTTATTCGGGGGGCCCAGTCAGCCCCAGCATTTT.

The rearrangement uses TRBV7-2 and TRBJ1-4, with D unclear. Germline V gives CDR1 SGHTA, CDR2 FQGNSA. V lost 1 base and J lost 8, with 17 bases in between. This CDR3 has 16 amino acids. The CDR3 here is CASSLGTRHATEKLFF. Here the CDR3 DNA reads TGTGCCAGCAGCTTAGGTACGCGACACGCCACGGAAAAACTGTTTTTT.

The V gene is TRBV5-1, the J gene TRBJ2-7; TRBD2 might be the D (5 bases). The germline V and J ends were trimmed by 6 bases and 2 bases, with 9 bases remaining between them. This CDR3 contains 12 residues. In germline, CDR1 is SGHRS, CDR2 YFSETQ. This chain's CDR3 is CASNRGPYEQYF. CDR3 coding DNA: TGCGCCAGCAACCGAGGGCCCTACGAGCAGTACTTC.

The CDR3 DNA reads TGTGCCAGCAGAAGGGGACAGAAAGAGACCCAGTACTTC. This codes for CASRRGQKETQYF. The genes are TRBV6-5 and TRBJ2-5, with 7 bases aligning to TRBD1. J was trimmed by 3 bases and V by 6 bases; bases with no gene match: 4. The CDR3 is made up of 13 amino acids. Germline CDR1 MNHEY, CDR2 SVGAGI.

Only one count was recorded for this clone. Additional DNA sequences in this sample encode the identical CDR3. The chain recombines TRBV20-1 with TRBJ2-7; D remains unclear. V was cut by 4 bases and J by 6 bases, with 7 bases left in between. Per the germline V gene, CDR1 is DFQATT and CDR2 is SNEGSKA (reference sequence). The CDR3 is 10 amino acids. In DNA form, the CDR3 reads TGCAGTGCTACCCTGGGCGAGCAGTACTTC. It translates to CSATLGEQYF.

This chain uses TRBV9 with TRBJ1-1, with D unclear. V gave up 0 bases and J gave up 1 base, with 7 bases separating them. CDR1 and CDR2 from the germline V gene are SGDLS and YYNGEE. The CDR3 consists of 14 residues. The CDR3 sequence: CASSVASQNTEAFF. Here the CDR3 DNA reads TGTGCCAGCAGCGTAGCCAGCCAGAACACTGAAGCTTTCTTT.

The chain combines TRBV21-1 with TRBJ2-5; the table names TRBD2, a call not compared with the DNA. TRBV21-1 counts as a pseudogene. The CDR3 runs to 15 residues. This CDR3 is CASSKVWTIQETQYF. The CDR3 DNA follows: TGTGCCAGCAGCAAAGTCTGGACTATCCAAGAGACCCAGTACTTC.

The chain couples TRBV5-6 to TRBJ2-7; TRBD1 agrees at 10 bases. V lost 5 bases, J lost 0 bases, and 5 bases stayed unmatched. Germline V gene lookup returns CDR1 SGHDT and CDR2 YYEEEE. This CDR3 comprises 15 residues. Written as DNA, the CDR3 is TGTGCCAGCAGTTGGGGACAGGGGATCTCCTACGAGCAGTACTTC. It codes for CASSWGQGISYEQYF. The whole variable domain, filled in from reference TRBV5-6 and TRBJ2-7, reads DAGVTQSPTHLIKTRGQQVTLRCSPKSGHDTVSWYQQALGQGPQFIFQYYEEEERQRGNFPDRFSGHQFPNYSSELNVNALLLGDSALYLCASSWGQGISYEQYFGPGTRLTVT.

The chain recombines TRBV30 with TRBJ2-7; 11 bases fit TRBD2. The CDR3 has 14 amino acids. Germline CDR1 and CDR2: GTSNPN and SVGIG (reference sequence). V lost 5 bases, J lost 9 bases, and 12 bases stayed unmatched. The CDR3 nucleotides read TGTGCCTGGGATCCACTAGCGGGAGTTAGTAGGCAGTACTTC. It translates to CAWDPLAGVSRQYF.

V is TRBV7-6 and J is TRBJ2-1, with TRBD1 matching over 7 bases. The ends lost 5 bases at V and 7 bases at J; junction bases unmatched: 8. This CDR3 has 14 amino acids. Germline assignment: CDR1 SGHVS and CDR2 FNYEAQ. CDR3 in DNA: TGTGCCAGCAGCCACACAGGGGCCAGGAATGAGCAGTTCTTC. It yields the protein CASSHTGARNEQFF.

The chain couples TRBV7-9 to TRBJ1-2; TRBD1 aligns across 7 bases. The trim removed 3 bases at V and 6 bases at J, leaving 13 bases unmatched. This CDR3 comprises 16 residues. Germline CDR1 and CDR2: SEHNR and FQNEAQ (reference sequence). The CDR3 sequence is CASSFGYRGPEDGYTF. The CDR3, as DNA: TGTGCCAGCAGCTTTGGATACAGGGGCCCCGAAGATGGCTACACCTTC.

V gene TRBV9 combines with J gene TRBJ2-7, with TRBD2 matching over 10 bases. The V segment lost 2 bases and the J segment 4 bases; nucleotides outside the gene matches: 3. Germline V CDR1 and CDR2: SGDLS, YYNGEE. The CDR3 covers 14 residues. CDR3 in DNA: TGTGCCAGCAGCGTTAGCGGGAGGAGGTACGAGCAGTACTTC. It is translated as CASSVSGRRYEQYF.

In DNA, the CDR3 is TGTGCCAGTAGTATAGTTGGCAGGGGGCAGGGAGATACGCAGTATTTT. This sequence encodes CASSIVGRGQGDTQYF. The chain recombines TRBV19 with TRBJ2-3; 8 bases align to TRBD1. J was trimmed by 5 bases and V by 1 base; bases with no gene match: 8. The CDR3 is 16 amino acids. The V gene's germline CDR1 is LNHDA and CDR2 SQIVND (reference sequence).

Comments on this clone: The sample contains more than one DNA sequence encoding this CDR3. V and J are TRBV19 and TRBJ2-7; possibly TRBD2 for D (5 bases). This CDR3 is 13 amino acids long. CDR1 LNHDA and CDR2 SQIVND come from the germline V gene (reference sequence). Trimming removed 9 bases at V and 0 bases at J, with 12 bases between. As DNA, the CDR3 is TGTGCCAGCCGTCGGGGTTCCTCCTACGAGCAGTACTTC. This codes for CASRRGSSYEQYF.

The chain uses TRBV5-8 and TRBJ1-1; TRBD1 aligns across 7 bases. V was pared by 4 bases and J by 6 bases, with 9 bases of the junction left unmatched. Germline loops: CDR1 SGHTS, CDR2 YDEGEE. This CDR3 region has 14 residues. The CDR3 bases are TGTGCCAGCAGCCGGGGGAGAACAGGGGCTGAAGCTTTCTTT. Translated, it gives CASSRGRTGAEAFF.

The count of this clone is one. The chain uses TRBV23-1 and TRBJ2-7, with 13 bases aligning to TRBD2. TRBV23-1 is marked as an open reading frame, function uncertain. The trim removed 7 bases at V and 6 bases at J, leaving 9 bases unmatched. The CDR3 is 15 amino acids. This CDR3 is CASIRPGLAGLEQYF. In DNA, the CDR3 is TGCGCCAGCATCAGACCGGGACTAGCGGGACTCGAGCAGTACTTC.

As regards this clone: Additional DNA sequences in this sample encode the identical CDR3. This sequence joins TRBV7-8 and TRBJ2-7; D is unresolved. V was trimmed by 5 bases and J by 3 bases, leaving 8 bases between them. Per germline, CDR1 SGHVS and CDR2 FQNEAQ. CDR3 length: 12 residues. The CDR3 nucleotides read TGTGCCAGCAGCCCCGCGATCTACGAGCAGTACTTC. It is translated as CASSPAIYEQYF.

This chain connects TRBV19 to TRBJ2-1; D possibly corresponds to TRBD1 (5 bases). V lost 5 bases to trimming and J lost 8 bases, with 16 bases between them. This CDR3 has 14 residues. Germline CDR1 is LNHDA and CDR2 is SQIVND (reference sequence). The CDR3 loop is CASSRQGFMDEQFF. CDR3 sequence (DNA): TGTGCCAGTAGTCGGCAGGGATTTATGGATGAGCAGTTCTTC.

As concerns this clone: Different DNA sequences within this sample yield the same CDR3. Written as DNA, the CDR3 is TGCGCCAGCAGCGTGACAGGGGGGACTGAAGCTTTCTTT. The encoded protein is CASSVTGGTEAFF. The chain employs TRBV5-1 and TRBJ1-1; 9 nucleotides match TRBD1. Germline assignment: CDR1 SGHRS and CDR2 YFSETQ. The junction had 3 bases not matched to a gene; V was cut back by 4 bases and J by 5 bases. This CDR3 has 13 residues. Full variable domain (remainder filled in from reference TRBV5-1 and TRBJ1-1): KAGVTQTPRYLIKTRGQQVTLSCSPISGHRSVSWYQQTPGQGLQFLFEYFSETQRNKGNFPGRFSGRQFSNSRSEMNVSTLELGDSALYLCASSVTGGTEAFFGQGTRLTVV.

The genes are TRBV11-1 and TRBJ2-2; 7 bases are shared with TRBD2. Trimming took 7 bases from V and 7 from J; bases not matched to a gene: 9. The CDR3 totals 14 residues. CDR1 SGHAT and CDR2 FQDESV come from the germline V gene (reference sequence). In nucleotides, the CDR3 is TGTGCCAGCAAGCGGGATGGATCCGTCGGGGAGCTGTTTTTT. This encodes CASKRDGSVGELFF.

As regards this clone: One junction end does not reproduce the germline sequence, and a read error may be involved. The chain recombines TRBV5-1 with TRBJ1-1; 7 bases align to TRBD1. The CDR3 length is 13 residues. Per germline, CDR1 SGHRS and CDR2 YFSETQ. CDR3 protein: CASSLVGSGGMIF. CDR3 DNA sequence: TGCGCCAGCAGCTTGGTCGGCTCAGGGGGGATGATTTTT.

Concerning this clone itself: This sample includes further DNA sequences coding for the same CDR3. V usage is TRBV28 and J usage is TRBJ1-5; D ambiguous. This CDR3 contains 12 residues. V lost 2 bases, J lost 7 bases, and 6 bases lay in between. The V gene's germline CDR1 is MDHEN and CDR2 SYDVKM. In DNA, the CDR3 is TGTGCCAGCAGTTTACCGTGGCAGCCCCAGCATTTT. Its protein is CASSLPWQPQHF.

This chain uses TRBV5-1 with TRBJ2-6; 7 positions agree with TRBD1. V lost 7 bases, J lost 1 base, and 5 bases stayed unmatched. The CDR3 runs to 15 residues. Germline V gene lookup returns CDR1 SGHRS and CDR2 YFSETQ. CDR3 sequence: CASGTANSGANVLTF. CDR3 sequence (DNA): TGCGCCAGCGGGACAGCTAATTCTGGGGCCAACGTCCTGACTTTC.

This sequence joins TRBV6-6 and TRBJ2-1; 13 nucleotides agree with TRBD2. The germline CDR1 and CDR2 sequences are MNHNY and SVGAGI (reference sequence). V trimming: 5 bases; J trimming: 16 bases; junction bases outside the gene matches: 17. The CDR3 totals 16 residues. For the CDR3, the DNA is TGTGCCAGCAGTAAAATACTAGCGGGAGGGCCGGCCCGGTGCTTCTTC. Amino acid sequence: CASSKILAGGPARCFF.

The genes are TRBV5-6 and TRBJ2-7; either TRBD1 or TRBD2 may supply D (5 bases each). CDR3 length equals 18 residues. Germline CDR1 SGHDT, CDR2 YYEEEE. V lost 2 bases and J 2 bases, leaving 23 bases between the germline ends. The DNA for the CDR3 is TGTGCCAGCAGCTTTTCGGACACCGGACTTCCAATCCCCTACGAGCAGTACTTC. Translated, it gives CASSFSDTGLPIPYEQYF.

The chain is built from TRBV14 and TRBJ2-7; a weak D match, TRBD2 (5 bases). The CDR3 totals 17 residues. Germline lookup yields CDR1 SGHDN and CDR2 FVKESK. The V and J ends lost 0 bases and 3 bases respectively, with 18 bases between them. DNA of the CDR3: TGTGCCAGCAGCCAAGAAGGTGGGCTCTACGGGGTCTACGAGCAGTACTTC. Protein sequence: CASSQEGGLYGVYEQYF.

J is TRBJ1-1 and V is TRBV4-1; tentative D call: TRBD1 (5 bases). V was clipped by 0 bases and J by 10 bases, with 12 bases between them. CDR1 MGHRA and CDR2 YSYEKL come from the germline V gene. The CDR3 covers 13 residues. The CDR3: CASSQDGQGGAFF. In nucleotides, the CDR3 is TGCGCCAGCAGCCAAGATGGGCAGGGAGGAGCTTTCTTT.